Each of the 27 T cell receptor beta chains below was sequenced from the same sample in a study of tissue T cells after allogeneic stem cell transplantation. Assay: immunoSEQ multiplex PCR; the TCRdb copy retains only in-frame clones and omits some. In the table there are tens of thousands of clones, about three quarters of which are singletons. The sequenced sample was sorted cells pooled from one or two spleens. These receptors came from a pool of C57BL/6 mice in good health.

The sample holds one count of this clone. Any gene name here is a mouse gene name. The DNA ends 1 residue before the CDR3 does, and the rest of the CDR3 is filled in from the germline J gene. V and J are TRBV13-2 and TRBJ2-7, with 12 bases matching TRBD2. The V gene end was trimmed by 3 bases and the J gene end by 7 bases; junction bases not matched to a gene: 5. Germline CDR1 is NNHNN and CDR2 is SYGAGS (reference sequence). CDR3 length: 14 amino acids. CDR3 loop: CASGGDWGAREQYF. Partial CDR3 DNA: TGTGCCAGCGGTGGGGACTGGGGGGCGCGAGAACAGTAC.

A word on this clone: Gene names denote mouse genes. Read coverage stops 1 residue before the CDR3 terminus; the germline J gene supplies the remainder. The chain recombines TRBV3 with TRBJ1-4; 8 bases agree with TRBD1. V was clipped by 4 bases and J by 5 bases; unmatched bases: 6. This CDR3 has 15 amino acids. The V gene's germline CDR1 is SNHLY and CDR2 FYNGKV (reference sequence). The CDR3 loop reads CASSSRQGANERLFF. CDR3 DNA (partial): TGTGCCAGCAGCTCCCGGCAGGGGGCTAACGAAAGATTATTT.

With respect to this clone: These gene names are mouse names. The sequenced fragment ends 1 residue before the CDR3 boundary, so the rest is inferred from the germline J gene. The rearrangement uses TRBV31 and TRBJ2-3; possibly TRBD1 for D (6 bases). This CDR3 comprises 9 residues. Looked up from germline, CDR1 is GKSSPN and CDR2 is SITVG. Trimming pared 8 bases from V and 9 bases from J, leaving 9 bases between. The CDR3 protein is CAKGVTLYF. Incomplete CDR3 DNA: TGTGCCAAGGGGGTTACGCTGTAT.

As regards this clone: The gene symbols are mouse symbols. The read terminates 1 residue before the CDR3 end, so the remaining end is supplied by the germline J gene. The rearrangement uses TRBV19 and TRBJ2-3; no definite D call. Trimming took 0 bases from V and 1 from J, leaving 6 bases between them. The CDR3 is 14 residues long. CDR1 is FNHDT and CDR2 is SITEND in the germline V gene (reference sequence). The CDR3 protein is CASSIEEGAETLYF. CDR3 DNA, as far as it was read: TGTGCCAGCAGTATAGAGGAAGGTGCAGAAACGCTGTAT.

Turning to this clone: Genes here carry mouse names. The read terminates 1 residue ahead of where the CDR3 ends, so the germline J gene completes it. The V and J genes are TRBV31 and TRBJ1-4, with TRBD1 matching over 8 bases. V was clipped by 1 base and J by 3 bases; unmatched bases: 4. Looked up from germline, CDR1 is GKSSPN and CDR2 is SITVG. The CDR3 contains 15 residues. The part of the CDR3 DNA that was read is TGTGCCTGGAGTCCTGACAGGGGACCCAACGAAAGATTATTT. Translated: CAWSPDRGPNERLF. In full, the CDR3 reads CAWSPDRGPNERLFF.

To note about this clone: The genes are named according to mouse. The read falls 1 residue short of the CDR3 end, and the missing part is taken from the germline J gene. This chain connects TRBV13-2 to TRBJ2-4; 9 nucleotides align to TRBD2. This CDR3 has 17 residues. From germline, CDR1 is NNHNN and CDR2 SYGAGS (reference sequence). V lost 1 base, J lost 1 base, and 7 bases stayed unmatched. CDR3: CASGDWGGVGGQNTLYF. The CDR3 DNA, read in part, is TGTGCCAGCGGTGATTGGGGGGGCGTAGGTGGTCAAAACACCTTGTAC.

Of note for this clone: The listed genes are named as in mouse. Read sequence stops 1 residue before the CDR3 end, and the germline J gene provides the missing end. The chain is built from TRBV16 and TRBJ1-1, with 9 nucleotides matching TRBD1. The V segment lost 3 bases and the J segment 0 bases; nucleotides outside the gene matches: 2. The germline V gene has CDR1 SGHSA and CDR2 FRNQAP. The CDR3 covers 15 residues. The CDR3 DNA, read in part, is TGTGCAAGCAGCTTCAGACAGGGGGCAAACACAGAAGTCTTC. Protein sequence: CASSFRQGANTEVF. The entire CDR3 protein reads CASSFRQGANTEVFF.

Of note for this clone: The gene symbols are mouse symbols. The observed sequence ends 1 residue before the CDR3 terminus, with the missing tail filled in from the germline J gene. The chain couples TRBV29 to TRBJ1-4; 10 nucleotides match TRBD1. CDR1 and CDR2 from the germline V gene are MSHET and SYDVDS. Losses at the gene ends were 2 bases for V and 0 bases for J; bases not matched to a gene: 0. This CDR3 spans 16 amino acids. The covered CDR3 bases are TGTGCTAGCAGTTTAGGGACAGGGGTTTCCAACGAAAGATTATTT. Protein product: CASSLGTGVSNERLF. The CDR3 reads in full as CASSLGTGVSNERLFF.

For this clone: These gene names are mouse names. The CDR3 is cut off 1 residue early in the read; its end comes from the germline J gene. This chain connects TRBV14 to TRBJ2-4; 9 bases align to TRBD1. V was clipped by 5 bases and J by 7 bases; unmatched bases: 5. This CDR3 is 13 amino acids long. Germline assignment: CDR1 SGHDT and CDR2 FRDEAV. CDR3 DNA (partial): TGTGCCAGCAGCCTCCGGGACAGGGACACCTTGTAC. It is translated as CASSLRDRDTLY. From start to end, the CDR3 is CASSLRDRDTLYF.

A note on this clone: Genes here carry mouse names. Read data end 1 residue before the CDR3 end; the end is taken from the germline J gene. V usage is TRBV17 and J usage is TRBJ2-7, with D perhaps matching TRBD1 (6 bases). The germline V gene encodes CDR1 MNHDT and CDR2 YYDKIL. CDR3 length: 13 residues. Trimming pared 5 bases from V and 0 bases from J, leaving 8 bases between. CDR3 region: CASSWDNSYEQYF. The sequenced part of the CDR3 DNA is TGTGCTAGCAGTTGGGACAACTCCTATGAACAGTAC.

In its sample, this clone was seen once. Each gene name is a mouse one. The sequenced fragment ends 1 residue before the CDR3 boundary, so the rest is inferred from the germline J gene. This chain uses TRBV19 with TRBJ2-4, with 9 bases matching TRBD1. This CDR3 comprises 14 residues. Germline V gene data show CDR1 as FNHDT and CDR2 as SITEND (reference sequence). The trim removed 6 bases at V and 4 bases at J, leaving 6 bases unmatched. CDR3 region: CASTPGTGKNTLYF. The CDR3 bases that were read are TGTGCCAGCACTCCCGGGACAGGGAAAAACACCTTGTAC.

As regards this clone: Genes and germline come from the mouse. The sequence runs out 1 residue before the end of the CDR3; the remainder is reconstructed from the germline J gene. In the same sample, other DNA sequences code for this CDR3. The rearrangement joins TRBV16 to TRBJ2-3; unclear D gene. V gave up 1 base and J gave up 2 bases, with 7 bases separating them. From germline, CDR1 is SGHSA and CDR2 FRNQAP. The CDR3 is 14 residues long. CDR3: CASSLATSAETLYF. The sequenced CDR3 bases are TGTGCAAGCAGCTTAGCAACTTCTGCAGAAACGCTGTAT.

The table lists this clone with a few counts. Gene names are mouse gene names. CDR3 sequence reads: CASSDNTEVFF. The part of the CDR3 DNA that was read is TGTGCCAGCAGTGATAACACAGAAGTCTTC. This chain connects TRBV13-1 to TRBJ1-1, with no clear D. Read sequence stops 1 residue before the CDR3 end, and the germline J gene provides the missing end. Trimming stripped 1 base from V and 2 bases from J, with 0 bases between. CDR3 length equals 11 residues. CDR1 NSHNY and CDR2 SYGAGN come from the germline V gene.

On this clone itself: Gene and germline names: mouse. Coverage ceases 1 residue before the CDR3 finishes, and the germline J gene fills in the end. The chain joins TRBV13-2 to TRBJ2-5; 11 bases map to TRBD2. V lost 3 bases and J lost 8; bases outside the gene matches: 5. The CDR3 loop spans 14 amino acids. In germline, CDR1 is NNHNN, CDR2 SYGAGS (reference sequence). The part of the CDR3 DNA that was read is TGTGCCAGCGGTGGTCGACTGGGGGGGAGCACCCAGTAC. Protein sequence: CASGGRLGGSTQY. The entire CDR3 protein reads CASGGRLGGSTQYF.

A note on this clone: Genes here carry mouse names. Read coverage stops 1 residue before the CDR3 terminus; the germline J gene supplies the remainder. V gene TRBV31 combines with J gene TRBJ2-7; TRBD2 agrees at 14 bases. Losses at the gene ends were 5 bases for V and 7 bases for J; bases not matched to a gene: 7. The CDR3 is 14 residues long. CDR1 and CDR2 from the germline V gene are GKSSPN and SITVG. The CDR3 is CAWGRDWGGGEQYF. Partial CDR3 DNA: TGTGCCTGGGGAAGGGACTGGGGGGGCGGAGAACAGTAC.

Worth noting for this clone: All gene names here are mouse names. CDR3 residues: CAWSPGQNTEVFF. The sequenced CDR3 bases are TGTGCCTGGAGTCCCGGACAAAACACAGAAGTCTTC. V gene TRBV31 combines with J gene TRBJ1-1, with D possibly being TRBD1 (5 bases). The missing CDR3 end, 1 residue past where the read stops, is filled in from the germline J gene. The CDR3 runs 13 residues. V lost 1 base to trimming and J lost 1 base, with 7 bases between them. Germline V gene lookup returns CDR1 GKSSPN and CDR2 SITVG.

This clone has just a few counts. Gene names follow the mouse nomenclature. The read halts 1 residue ahead of the CDR3 end, with the missing end drawn from the germline J gene. V is TRBV26 and J is TRBJ1-3, with D possibly being TRBD1 (5 bases). The V end was cut by 5 bases, the J end by 0 bases, with 11 bases between. Germline V gene data show CDR1 as KGHPV and CDR2 as FQNQEV (reference sequence). This CDR3 contains 15 residues. The CDR3 bases that were read are TGTGCCAGCAGTTTCGGACAAACTTCTGGAAATACGCTCTAT. Protein product: CASSFGQTSGNTLY. The CDR3, in full, reads CASSFGQTSGNTLYF.

In the case of this clone: Mouse gene names apply. The observed sequence ends 1 residue before the CDR3 terminus, with the missing tail filled in from the germline J gene. The chain links TRBV1 to TRBJ1-1, with a tentative D call TRBD1 (6 bases). The CDR3 runs 13 residues. Looked up from germline, CDR1 is NSQYPW and CDR2 is LRSPGD (reference sequence). V was cut by 0 bases and J by 4 bases, with 6 bases left in between. The sequenced CDR3 bases are TGCACCTGCAGTGCAGACAGGGGCACAGAAGTCTTC. It specifies CTCSADRGTEVF. The whole CDR3 sequence reads CTCSADRGTEVFF. Drawing the rest from reference TRBV1 and TRBJ1-1, the complete variable domain is VTLLEQNPRWRLVPRGQAVNLRCILKNSQYPWMSWYQQDLQKQLQWLFTLRSPGDKEVKSLPGADYLATRVTDTELRLQVANMSQGRTLYCTCSADRGTEVFFGKGTRLTVV.

Remarks on this clone: Genes here carry mouse names. The sequence runs out 1 residue before the end of the CDR3; the remainder is reconstructed from the germline J gene. The rearrangement joins TRBV1 to TRBJ2-7, with D perhaps TRBD1 (5 bases). CDR3 length: 13 amino acids. In germline, CDR1 is NSQYPW, CDR2 LRSPGD (reference sequence). Trimming took off 0 bases at V and 6 bases at J, with 9 bases between the two ends. The CDR3 reads CTCSADPRAEQYF. The DNA read from the CDR3 is TGCACCTGCAGTGCAGATCCCAGGGCTGAACAGTAC.

Note on this clone: The germline and genes are mouse ones. The observed sequence ends 1 residue before the CDR3 terminus, with the missing tail filled in from the germline J gene. The J gene is TRBJ2-3, the V gene TRBV2; D may be TRBD2 (7 bases). The germline V gene has CDR1 LGHNA and CDR2 YSYQKL. With 0 bases removed from V and 3 bases from J, the gap between germline ends came to 10 bases. The CDR3 has 15 amino acids. The DNA read from the CDR3 is TGTGCCAGCAGCCAAGATTGGGGGGCAGCAGAAACGCTGTAT. This encodes CASSQDWGAAETLY. The whole CDR3 protein reads CASSQDWGAAETLYF.

In this sample, this clone turned up once. Gene names follow the mouse nomenclature. Read data end 1 residue before the CDR3 end; the end is taken from the germline J gene. The chain combines TRBV12-2 with TRBJ2-1; possible D gene TRBD2, 7 bases. The CDR3 is made up of 16 amino acids. With 0 bases removed from V and 0 bases from J, the gap between germline ends came to 11 bases. Looked up from germline, CDR1 is SGHLS and CDR2 is HYDKME. This CDR3 reads CASSLVGGHNYAEQFF. The DNA read from the CDR3 is TGTGCCAGCTCTCTCGTGGGGGGCCATAACTATGCTGAGCAGTTC.

Turning to this clone: Each gene name is a mouse one. Incomplete CDR3 DNA: TGTGCCAGCAGTAACGGGGCAAACACAGAAGTCTTC. Its protein product is CASSNGANTEVF. The CDR3 in full is CASSNGANTEVFF. This chain uses TRBV19 with TRBJ1-1, with D uncertain. The missing CDR3 end, 1 residue past where the read stops, is filled in from the germline J gene. In germline, CDR1 is FNHDT, CDR2 SITEND (reference sequence). The V and J ends lost 3 bases and 0 bases respectively, with 6 bases between them. CDR3 length equals 13 residues.

About this clone: Any gene name here is a mouse gene name. Read coverage stops 1 residue before the CDR3 terminus; the germline J gene supplies the remainder. The chain couples TRBV20 to TRBJ1-4, with 9 bases lining up with TRBD1. Germline V CDR1 and CDR2: GFQATS, STVNSAI. Losses at the gene ends were 3 bases for V and 1 base for J; bases not matched to a gene: 3. This CDR3 comprises 15 residues. CDR3 DNA, as far as it was read: TGTGGTGCTAGAGAACAGGGGGCTTCCAACGAAAGATTATTT. This codes for CGAREQGASNERLF. The entire CDR3 reads CGAREQGASNERLFF.

Regarding this clone: Gene names refer to mouse genes. The read stops 1 residue short of the end of the CDR3; the missing end is completed from the germline J gene. The chain joins TRBV13-2 to TRBJ2-7, with TRBD2 matching over 12 bases. The length of the CDR3 is 15 residues. Germline V gene sequence: CDR1 NNHNN, CDR2 SYGAGS (reference sequence). V lost 2 bases and J lost 7; bases outside the gene matches: 7. Incomplete CDR3 DNA: TGTGCCAGCGGTGAACCGGGACTGGGGGGAGGGGAACAGTAC. It is translated as CASGEPGLGGGEQY. The entire CDR3 protein reads CASGEPGLGGGEQYF.

As to this clone: The germline and genes are mouse ones. The CDR3 reads CASSWGGHSDYTF. CDR3 bases read: TGTGCCAGCTCTTGGGGGGGCCACTCCGACTACACC. The chain links TRBV3 to TRBJ1-2, with D maybe TRBD1 (6 bases). The missing CDR3 end, 1 residue past where the read stops, is filled in from the germline J gene. Trimming cost V 8 bases and J 3 bases, with 13 bases left between them. Germline V gene data show CDR1 as SNHLY and CDR2 as FYNGKV (reference sequence). CDR3 length: 13 residues.

With regard to this clone: Germline and genes: mouse. The sequenced fragment ends 1 residue before the CDR3 boundary, so the rest is inferred from the germline J gene. The J gene is TRBJ1-1, the V gene TRBV14; D gene uncertain. The CDR3 spans 13 residues. CDR1 is SGHDT and CDR2 is FRDEAV in the germline V gene. V shed 1 base and J shed 0 bases, with 4 bases lying between them. CDR3 bases read: TGTGCCAGCAGTTTCGCCTCAAACACAGAAGTCTTC. Its protein product is CASSFASNTEVF. The entire CDR3 protein reads CASSFASNTEVFF.

In regard to this clone: Gene names and germline refer to mouse. The read terminates 1 residue before the CDR3 end, so the remaining end is supplied by the germline J gene. The chain joins TRBV13-1 to TRBJ1-4, with D perhaps TRBD1 (5 bases). Germline CDR1 is NSHNY and CDR2 is SYGAGN. V was clipped by 5 bases and J by 5 bases, with 10 bases between them. This CDR3 comprises 13 residues. CDR3 amino acids: CASSPDRNERLFF. Partial CDR3 DNA: TGTGCCAGCAGCCCTGACAGAAACGAAAGATTATTT.